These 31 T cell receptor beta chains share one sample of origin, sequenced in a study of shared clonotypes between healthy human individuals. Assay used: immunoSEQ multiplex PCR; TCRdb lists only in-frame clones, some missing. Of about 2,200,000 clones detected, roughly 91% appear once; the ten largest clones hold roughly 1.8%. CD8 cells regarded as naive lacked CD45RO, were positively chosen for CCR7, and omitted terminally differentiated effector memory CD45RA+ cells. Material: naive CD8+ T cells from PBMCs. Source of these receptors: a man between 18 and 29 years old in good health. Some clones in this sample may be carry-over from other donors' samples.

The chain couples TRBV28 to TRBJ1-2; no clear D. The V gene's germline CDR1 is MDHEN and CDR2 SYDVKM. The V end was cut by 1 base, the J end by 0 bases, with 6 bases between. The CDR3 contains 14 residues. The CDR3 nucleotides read TGTGCCAGCAGTTTATTTTCTACTAACTATGGCTACACCTTC. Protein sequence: CASSLFSTNYGYTF.

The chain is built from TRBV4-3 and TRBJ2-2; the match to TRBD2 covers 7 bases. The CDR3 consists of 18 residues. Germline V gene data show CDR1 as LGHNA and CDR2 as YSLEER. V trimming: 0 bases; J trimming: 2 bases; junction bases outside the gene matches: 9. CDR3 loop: CASSQDRWSGTNTGELFF. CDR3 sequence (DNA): TGCGCCAGCAGCCAAGATCGTTGGAGCGGGACTAACACCGGGGAGCTGTTTTTT.

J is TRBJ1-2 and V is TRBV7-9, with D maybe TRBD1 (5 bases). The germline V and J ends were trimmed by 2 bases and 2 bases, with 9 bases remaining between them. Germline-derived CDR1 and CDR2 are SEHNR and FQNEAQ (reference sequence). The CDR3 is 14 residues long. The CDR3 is CASSLYRQNYGYTF. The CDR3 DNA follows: TGTGCCAGCAGCTTATACAGACAGAACTATGGCTACACCTTC.

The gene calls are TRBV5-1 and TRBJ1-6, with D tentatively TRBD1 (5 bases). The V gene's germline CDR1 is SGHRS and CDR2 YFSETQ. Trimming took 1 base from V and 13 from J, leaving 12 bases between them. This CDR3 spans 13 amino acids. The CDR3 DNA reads TGCGCCAGCAGCTTGTTAGGAGCAGGGCCCCTCCACTTT. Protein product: CASSLLGAGPLHF.

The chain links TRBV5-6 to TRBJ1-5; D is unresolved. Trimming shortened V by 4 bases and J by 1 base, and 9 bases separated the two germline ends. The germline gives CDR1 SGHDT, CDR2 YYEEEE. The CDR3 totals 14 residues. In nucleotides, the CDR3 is TGTGCCAGCAGCCTTGTAAGCAGCAATCAGCCCCAGCATTTT. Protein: CASSLVSSNQPQHF.

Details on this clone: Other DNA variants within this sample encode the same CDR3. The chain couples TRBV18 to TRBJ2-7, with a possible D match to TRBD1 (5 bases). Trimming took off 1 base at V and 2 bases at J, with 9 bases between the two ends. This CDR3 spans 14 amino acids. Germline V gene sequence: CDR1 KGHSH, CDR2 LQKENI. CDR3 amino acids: CASSPRDSTYEQYF. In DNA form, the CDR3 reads TGTGCCAGCTCACCACGCGACAGCACCTACGAGCAGTACTTC.

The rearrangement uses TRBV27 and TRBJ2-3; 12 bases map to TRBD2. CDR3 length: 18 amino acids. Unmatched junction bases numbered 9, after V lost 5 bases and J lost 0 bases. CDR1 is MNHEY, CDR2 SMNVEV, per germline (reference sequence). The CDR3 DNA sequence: TGTGCCAGCAGTCCGAGACTAGCGGGAGAGGGGAGCACAGATACGCAGTATTTT. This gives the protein CASSPRLAGEGSTDTQYF.

CDR3: CASSQEGTRTGNDEQYF. CDR3 bases: TGTGCCAGCAGCCAAGAAGGAACCCGGACAGGGAACGACGAGCAGTACTTC. V gene TRBV4-2 combines with J gene TRBJ2-7; 8 bases align to TRBD1. This CDR3 contains 17 residues. Germline CDR1 and CDR2: LGHNA and YNFKEQ. Trimming took 0 bases from V and 5 from J; bases not matched to a gene: 12.

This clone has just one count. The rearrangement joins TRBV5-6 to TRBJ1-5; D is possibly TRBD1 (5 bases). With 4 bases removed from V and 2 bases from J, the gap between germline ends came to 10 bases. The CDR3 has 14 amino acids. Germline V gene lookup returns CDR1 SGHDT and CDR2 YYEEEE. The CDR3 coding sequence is TGTGCCAGCAGCCATCAGGGAGGCAATCAGCCCCAGCATTTT. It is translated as CASSHQGGNQPQHF.

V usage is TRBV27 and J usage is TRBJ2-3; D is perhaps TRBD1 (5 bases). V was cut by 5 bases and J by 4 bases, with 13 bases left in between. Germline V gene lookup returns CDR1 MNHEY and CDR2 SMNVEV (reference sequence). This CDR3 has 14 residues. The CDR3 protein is CASSPPARADTQYF. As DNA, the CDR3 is TGTGCCAGCAGTCCACCCGCCAGGGCAGATACGCAGTATTTT.

DNA of the CDR3: TGCGCCAGCAGCCCGATTGGGACAGGCTTTAATGAAAAACTGTTTTTT. Translated, it gives CASSPIGTGFNEKLFF. The rearrangement joins TRBV5-1 to TRBJ1-4, with TRBD1 matching 8 bases. Germline V CDR1 and CDR2: SGHRS, YFSETQ. The CDR3 length is 16 residues. V shed 4 bases, J shed 4 bases, and the junction held 9 bases outside the gene matches.

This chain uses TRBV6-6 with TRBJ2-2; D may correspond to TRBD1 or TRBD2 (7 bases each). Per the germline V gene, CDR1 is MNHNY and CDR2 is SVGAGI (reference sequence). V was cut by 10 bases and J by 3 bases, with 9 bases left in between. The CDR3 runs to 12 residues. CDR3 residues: CATGGDTGELFF. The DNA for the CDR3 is TGTGCCACAGGGGGGGACACCGGGGAGCTGTTTTTT.

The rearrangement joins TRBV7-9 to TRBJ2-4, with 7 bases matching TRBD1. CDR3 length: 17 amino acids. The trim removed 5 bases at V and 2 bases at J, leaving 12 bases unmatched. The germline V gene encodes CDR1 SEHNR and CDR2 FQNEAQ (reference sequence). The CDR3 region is CASSLTGVGRPKNIQYF. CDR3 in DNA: TGTGCCAGCAGCCTTACAGGGGTGGGACGGCCCAAAAACATTCAGTACTTC.

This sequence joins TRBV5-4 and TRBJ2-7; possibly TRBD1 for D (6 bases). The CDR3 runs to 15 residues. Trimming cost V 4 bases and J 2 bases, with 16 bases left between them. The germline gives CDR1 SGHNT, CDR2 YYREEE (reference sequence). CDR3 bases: TGTGCCAGCAGCGGGGTGCAGGGGTCCCCCTACGAGCAGTACTTC. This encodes CASSGVQGSPYEQYF.

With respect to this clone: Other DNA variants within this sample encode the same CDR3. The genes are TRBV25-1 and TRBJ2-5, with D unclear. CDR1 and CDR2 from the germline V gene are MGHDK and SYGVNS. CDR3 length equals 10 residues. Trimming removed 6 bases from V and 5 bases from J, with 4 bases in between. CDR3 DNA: TGTGCCAGCAGCGGGGAGACCCAGTACTTC. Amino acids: CASSGETQYF.

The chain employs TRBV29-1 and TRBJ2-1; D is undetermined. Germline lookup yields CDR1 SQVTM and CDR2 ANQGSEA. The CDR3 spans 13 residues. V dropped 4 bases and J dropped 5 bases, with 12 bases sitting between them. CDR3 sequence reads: CSVVRVLDNEQFF. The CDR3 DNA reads TGCAGCGTTGTGAGAGTCCTGGACAATGAGCAGTTCTTC.

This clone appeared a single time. CDR3 sequence: CASNPTASSYNEQFF. In nucleotides, the CDR3 is TGTGCCAGCAACCCGACAGCGAGCTCCTACAATGAGCAGTTCTTC. This chain uses TRBV11-2 with TRBJ2-1; D might be TRBD1 (5 bases). The CDR3 has 15 residues. Deletions cut 7 bases from V and 0 bases from J, with 13 bases between. Germline loops: CDR1 SGHAT, CDR2 FQNNGV.

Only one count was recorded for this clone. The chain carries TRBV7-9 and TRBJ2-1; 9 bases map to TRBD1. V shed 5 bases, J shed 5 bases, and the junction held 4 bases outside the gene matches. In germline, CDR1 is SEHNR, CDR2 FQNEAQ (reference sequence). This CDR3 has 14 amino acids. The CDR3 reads CASSMRTGDNEQFF. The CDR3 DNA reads TGTGCCAGCAGCATGAGGACAGGGGACAATGAGCAGTTCTTC.

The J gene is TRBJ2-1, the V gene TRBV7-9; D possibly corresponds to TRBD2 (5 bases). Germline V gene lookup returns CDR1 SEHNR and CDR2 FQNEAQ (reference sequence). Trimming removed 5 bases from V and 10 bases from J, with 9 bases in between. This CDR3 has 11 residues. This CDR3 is CASSDGLEQFF. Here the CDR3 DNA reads TGTGCCAGCAGCGATGGACTGGAGCAGTTCTTC.

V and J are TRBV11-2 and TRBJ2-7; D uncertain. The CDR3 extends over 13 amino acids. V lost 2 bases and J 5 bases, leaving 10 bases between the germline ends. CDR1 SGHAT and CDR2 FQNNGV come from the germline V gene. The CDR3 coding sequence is TGTGCCAGCAGCTTACTTCTAGGAGACGAGCAGTACTTC. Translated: CASSLLLGDEQYF.

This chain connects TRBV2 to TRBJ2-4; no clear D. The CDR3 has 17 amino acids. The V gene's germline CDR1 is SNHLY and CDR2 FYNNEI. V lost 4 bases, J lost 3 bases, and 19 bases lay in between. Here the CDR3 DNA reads TGTGCCAGCAGTGGCCGCTACTACCTGAGTAGCAAAAACATTCAGTACTTC. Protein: CASSGRYYLSSKNIQYF.

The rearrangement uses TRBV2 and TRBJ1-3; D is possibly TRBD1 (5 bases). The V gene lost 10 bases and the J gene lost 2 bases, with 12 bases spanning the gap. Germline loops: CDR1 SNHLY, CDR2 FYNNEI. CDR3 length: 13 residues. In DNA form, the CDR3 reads TGTGCCAACTACGACAGTCCTGGAAACACCATATATTTT. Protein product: CANYDSPGNTIYF.

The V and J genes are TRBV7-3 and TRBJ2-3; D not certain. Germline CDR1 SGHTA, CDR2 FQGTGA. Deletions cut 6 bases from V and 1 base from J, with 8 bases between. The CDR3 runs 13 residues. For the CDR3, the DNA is TGTGCCAGCAGGAGCACAGGCACAGATACGCAGTATTTT. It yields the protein CASRSTGTDTQYF.

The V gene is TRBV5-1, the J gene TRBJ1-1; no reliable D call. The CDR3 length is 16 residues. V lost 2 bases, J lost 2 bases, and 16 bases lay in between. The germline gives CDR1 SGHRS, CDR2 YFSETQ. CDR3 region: CASSFWAAPPNTEAFF. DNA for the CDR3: TGCGCCAGCAGCTTTTGGGCAGCTCCACCAAACACTGAAGCTTTCTTT.

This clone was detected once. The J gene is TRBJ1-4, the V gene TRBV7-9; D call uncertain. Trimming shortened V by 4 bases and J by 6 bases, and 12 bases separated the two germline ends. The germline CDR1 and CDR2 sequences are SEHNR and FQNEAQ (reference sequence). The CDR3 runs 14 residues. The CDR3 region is CASSYRTYDEKLFF. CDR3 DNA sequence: TGTGCCAGCAGCTACCGGACGTACGATGAAAAACTGTTTTTT.

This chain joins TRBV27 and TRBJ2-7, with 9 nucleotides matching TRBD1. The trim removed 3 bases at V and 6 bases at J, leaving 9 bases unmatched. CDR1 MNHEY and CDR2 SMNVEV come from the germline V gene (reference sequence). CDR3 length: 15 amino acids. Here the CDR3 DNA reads TGTGCCAGCAGTTTGGTCCCGGGACAGGGATCCGAGCAGTACTTC. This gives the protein CASSLVPGQGSEQYF.

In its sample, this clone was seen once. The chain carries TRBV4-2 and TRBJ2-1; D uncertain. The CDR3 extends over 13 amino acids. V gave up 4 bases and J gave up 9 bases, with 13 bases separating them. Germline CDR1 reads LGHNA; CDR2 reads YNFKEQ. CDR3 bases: TGTGCCAGCAGCCCCACGGTGTCTGGTGAGCAGTTCTTC. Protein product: CASSPTVSGEQFF.

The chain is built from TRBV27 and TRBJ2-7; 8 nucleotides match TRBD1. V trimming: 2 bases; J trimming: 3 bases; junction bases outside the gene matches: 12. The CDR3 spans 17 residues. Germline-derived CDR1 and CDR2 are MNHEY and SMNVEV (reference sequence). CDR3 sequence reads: CASSLGVRQGKFYEQYF. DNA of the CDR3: TGTGCCAGCAGTTTAGGGGTAAGACAGGGGAAATTCTACGAGCAGTACTTC.

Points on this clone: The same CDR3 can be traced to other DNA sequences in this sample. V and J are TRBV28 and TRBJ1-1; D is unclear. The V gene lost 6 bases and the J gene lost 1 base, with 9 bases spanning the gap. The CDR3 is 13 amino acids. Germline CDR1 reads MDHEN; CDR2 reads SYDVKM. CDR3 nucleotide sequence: TGTGCCAGCAGCCTAGGTGCGAACACTGAAGCTTTCTTT. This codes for CASSLGANTEAFF.

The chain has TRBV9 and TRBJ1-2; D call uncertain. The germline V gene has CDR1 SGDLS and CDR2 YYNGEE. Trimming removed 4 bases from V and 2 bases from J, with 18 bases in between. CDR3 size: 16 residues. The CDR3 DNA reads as TGTGCCAGCAGCCAGCCGCTCGCCGGAGGGAACTATGGCTACACCTTC. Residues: CASSQPLAGGNYGYTF.

The CDR3 coding sequence is TGCGCCAGCAGCCTCGTCTTAGTGAGCTCCTACGAGCAGTACTTC. Translated: CASSLVLVSSYEQYF. This sequence joins TRBV4-3 and TRBJ2-7, with unresolved D. V was clipped by 4 bases and J by 0 bases, with 13 bases between them. The CDR3 consists of 15 residues. The germline CDR1 and CDR2 sequences are LGHNA and YSLEER.